This passage covers 29 T cell receptor beta chains from one sample sequenced in a study of a mutant IDH1 vaccine in newly diagnosed glioma. The time point here: week 5, during vaccination. A single vaccine dose contained 300 ug of mutant IDH1 20-mer peptide, and topical imiquimod was used with it. No antigen has been assigned to these receptors. Sequencing used immunoSEQ multiplex PCR; TCRdb keeps in-frame clones, though not all of them. In the table there are roughly 34,000 clones, roughly 79% of which are singletons. This specimen consisted of PBMCs, obtained from a glioma patient whose treatment included an IDH1 peptide vaccine. These receptors all come from a man between 45 and 60 years old with glioma.

The chain is built from TRBV15 and TRBJ1-2; TRBD1 matches 9 bases. V gave up 0 bases and J gave up 4 bases; unmatched junction bases: 12. CDR3 length equals 18 residues. Looked up from germline, CDR1 is LNHNV and CDR2 is YYDKDF (reference sequence). DNA of the CDR3: TGTGCCACCAGCAGAGATCCCCTACGGACAGGGGCTATCTATGGCTACACCTTC. Protein sequence: CATSRDPLRTGAIYGYTF.

This chain links TRBV28 with TRBJ1-4; D uncertain. The V and J ends lost 2 bases and 5 bases respectively, with 6 bases between them. Germline CDR1 is MDHEN and CDR2 is SYDVKM. The CDR3 is 13 amino acids. CDR3 loop: CASSLVENEKLFF. CDR3 DNA: TGTGCCAGCAGTTTAGTAGAAAATGAAAAACTGTTTTTT.

The chain has TRBV2 and TRBJ2-7; perhaps D is TRBD1 or TRBD2 (5 bases each). The germline CDR1 and CDR2 sequences are SNHLY and FYNNEI. Trimming shortened V by 3 bases and J by 2 bases, and 14 bases separated the two germline ends. The CDR3 is 15 amino acids. The CDR3 DNA is TGTGCCAGCAGTGACTCAGGGACCCCACCCTACGAGCAGTACTTC. Protein product: CASSDSGTPPYEQYF.

The gene calls are TRBV19 and TRBJ2-1; D is unclear. V was clipped by 5 bases and J by 1 base, with 9 bases between them. The CDR3 covers 14 residues. CDR1 is LNHDA and CDR2 is SQIVND in the germline V gene (reference sequence). The CDR3 protein is CASSFDNSYNEQFF. The DNA for the CDR3 is TGTGCCAGTAGTTTCGACAATTCCTACAATGAGCAGTTCTTC.

CDR3 loop: CATSSDRIRGYTF. The CDR3 DNA reads as TGTGCCACCAGCAGCGACAGGATCAGAGGCTACACCTTC. The chain employs TRBV15 and TRBJ1-2, with D perhaps TRBD1 (6 bases). With 3 bases removed from V and 8 bases from J, the gap between germline ends came to 13 bases. Germline V CDR1 and CDR2: LNHNV, YYDKDF (reference sequence). CDR3 length: 13 amino acids.

This rearrangement joins TRBV5-4 to TRBJ2-7; possible D gene TRBD1, 6 bases. This CDR3 has 16 residues. The V end was cut by 1 base, the J end by 2 bases, with 16 bases between. Germline V gives CDR1 SGHNT, CDR2 YYREEE (reference sequence). Here the CDR3 reads CASSLLGGISPYEQYF. CDR3 coding DNA: TGTGCCAGCAGCTTGTTAGGGGGAATCAGCCCCTACGAGCAGTACTTC. The variable domain in full, with the rest retrieved from reference TRBV5-4 and TRBJ2-7, is ETGVTQSPTHLIKTRGQQVTLRCSSQSGHNTVSWYQQALGQGPQFIFQYYREEENGRGNFPPRFSGLQFPNYSSELNVNALELDDSALYLCASSLLGGISPYEQYFGPGTRLTVT.

The DNA for the CDR3 is TGCGCCAGCAGCCAAGGGAGTCGAAGCACTGAAGCTTTCTTT. This sequence encodes CASSQGSRSTEAFF. The V and J genes are TRBV4-3 and TRBJ1-1; D unresolved. Germline CDR1 and CDR2: LGHNA and YSLEER. The CDR3 has 14 amino acids. Deletions cut 1 base from V and 4 bases from J, with 10 bases between.

The chain joins TRBV5-1 to TRBJ2-7, with 10 nucleotides matching TRBD2. The CDR3 runs 14 residues. V lost 1 base to trimming and J lost 3 bases; unmatched junction nucleotides: 1. Germline V gene sequence: CDR1 SGHRS, CDR2 YFSETQ. CDR3 protein: CASSLIAGGYEQYF. The CDR3 nucleotides are TGCGCCAGCAGCTTGATAGCGGGAGGCTACGAGCAGTACTTC.

V and J are TRBV5-4 and TRBJ2-7, with a possible D match to TRBD2 (7 bases). The CDR3 contains 15 residues. V gave up 0 bases and J gave up 4 bases, with 14 bases separating them. Germline V CDR1 and CDR2: SGHNT, YYREEE (reference sequence). Written as DNA, the CDR3 is TGTGCCAGCAGCTTGGGGCGGGGGCCGGGATACGAGCAGTACTTC. This sequence encodes CASSLGRGPGYEQYF.

The J gene is TRBJ1-5, the V gene TRBV30; D possibly corresponds to TRBD1 (5 bases). The CDR3 has 13 residues. Trimming took 0 bases from V and 7 from J, leaving 10 bases between them. CDR1 is GTSNPN, CDR2 SVGIG, per germline (reference sequence). The chain's CDR3 is CAWSVGVRQPQHF. CDR3 in DNA: TGTGCCTGGAGTGTGGGGGTGCGGCAGCCCCAGCATTTT.

This clone was picked up one time. The rearrangement links TRBV7-2 to TRBJ2-7; D may correspond to TRBD1 or TRBD2 (6 bases each). The CDR3 runs 17 residues. From germline, CDR1 is SGHTA and CDR2 FQGNSA. Trimming shortened V by 2 bases and J by 3 bases, and 20 bases separated the two germline ends. The CDR3 DNA is TGTGCCAGCAGCTTATTCGTTCGGGTGAGGGGGGACTACGAGCAGTACTTC. Translating it yields CASSLFVRVRGDYEQYF.

The chain links TRBV20-1 to TRBJ1-4; D uncertain. V dropped 4 bases and J dropped 7 bases, with 7 bases sitting between them. Germline lookup yields CDR1 DFQATT and CDR2 SNEGSKA (reference sequence). This CDR3 has 11 residues. CDR3 DNA sequence: TGCAGTGCTACGGCGAGTGAAAAACTGTTTTTT. This codes for CSATASEKLFF.

The CDR3 protein is CASSQGVGGEQFF. CDR3 nucleotide sequence: TGCGCCAGCAGCCAGGGGGTGGGGGGTGAGCAGTTCTTC. The chain recombines TRBV4-3 with TRBJ2-1; D is possibly TRBD2 (6 bases). The CDR3 covers 13 residues. The germline V gene has CDR1 LGHNA and CDR2 YSLEER. Trimming removed 3 bases at V and 9 bases at J, with 12 bases between.

V is TRBV15 and J is TRBJ2-7; 7 bases agree with TRBD1. The junction had 12 bases not matched to a gene; V was cut back by 4 bases and J by 3 bases. The CDR3 is 16 residues long. CDR1 is LNHNV and CDR2 is YYDKDF in the germline V gene (reference sequence). The CDR3 coding sequence is TGTGCCACCAGCATCTCGAAGGCCGGGACAGTCTACGAGCAGTACTTC. This translates into CATSISKAGTVYEQYF.

The chain joins TRBV5-1 to TRBJ1-2; 8 bases align to TRBD1. The J segment lost 6 bases and the V segment lost 2 bases, leaving 6 bases of the junction unmatched. The CDR3 has 14 residues. Germline CDR1 is SGHRS and CDR2 is YFSETQ. The CDR3 spells CASSFGQGPDGYTF. CDR3 in DNA: TGCGCCAGCAGCTTCGGACAGGGACCGGATGGCTACACCTTC.

This chain links TRBV6-5 with TRBJ2-7; TRBD1 agrees at 7 bases. CDR3 length equals 14 residues. The V gene's germline CDR1 is MNHEY and CDR2 SVGAGI. V lost 2 bases and J lost 3; bases outside the gene matches: 4. CDR3 sequence (DNA): TGTGCCAGCAGTTACGGCAGGGGGAACTACGAGCAGTACTTC. As protein: CASSYGRGNYEQYF.

V is TRBV7-9 and J is TRBJ2-1; tentatively, D is TRBD2 (6 bases). The CDR3 length is 16 residues. Deletions cut 4 bases from V and 0 bases from J, with 13 bases between. CDR1 and CDR2 from the germline V gene are SEHNR and FQNEAQ (reference sequence). Here the CDR3 DNA reads TGTGCCAGCAGCTCCTCAGTCGGGGGCTCCTACAATGAGCAGTTCTTC. It codes for CASSSSVGGSYNEQFF.

The J gene is TRBJ2-7, the V gene TRBV27; a possible D gene is TRBD1 (6 bases). This CDR3 region has 14 residues. CDR1 and CDR2 (germline): MNHEY, SMNVEV (reference sequence). V was trimmed by 8 bases and J by 3 bases, leaving 17 bases between them. The CDR3 bases are TGTGCCAGCTCCTCAAGGGGGACATACTACGAGCAGTACTTC. Its protein is CASSSRGTYYEQYF.

A few counts support this clone. J is TRBJ1-1 and V is TRBV19, with D tentatively TRBD1 (6 bases). There are 12 residues in the CDR3. Looked up from germline, CDR1 is LNHDA and CDR2 is SQIVND (reference sequence). V lost 3 bases to trimming and J lost 11 bases, with 13 bases between them. CDR3 protein: CASSIGGARAFF. The CDR3 coding sequence is TGTGCCAGTAGTATTGGGGGGGCGCGTGCTTTCTTT.

The V and J genes are TRBV18 and TRBJ2-1, with a possible D match to TRBD2 (6 bases). This CDR3 region has 13 residues. V gave up 6 bases and J gave up 9 bases, with 15 bases separating them. Germline loops: CDR1 KGHSH, CDR2 LQKENI. The DNA for the CDR3 is TGTGCCAGCTCTTCGGGACTCCTAACTGAGCAGTTCTTC. This sequence encodes CASSSGLLTEQFF.

This chain uses TRBV11-2 with TRBJ1-6, with TRBD1 as a possible D gene (5 bases). The CDR3 runs 14 residues. Germline V gene lookup returns CDR1 SGHAT and CDR2 FQNNGV. V lost 8 bases and J lost 8, with 16 bases in between. The CDR3 sequence is CASRVGWGYSPLHF. The CDR3 bases are TGTGCCAGCCGCGTGGGATGGGGGTATTCACCCCTCCACTTT.

The chain recombines TRBV6-5 with TRBJ1-4, with D possibly matching TRBD1 (5 bases). Germline CDR1 MNHEY, CDR2 SVGAGI. The CDR3 covers 10 residues. V lost 9 bases and J 9 bases, leaving 8 bases between the germline ends. The CDR3 is CASRGKKLFF. The CDR3 DNA follows: TGTGCCAGTAGGGGTAAAAAACTGTTTTTT.

The chain employs TRBV5-4 and TRBJ1-1, with TRBD1 identical over 7 bases. Per the germline V gene, CDR1 is SGHNT and CDR2 is YYREEE (reference sequence). The CDR3 runs 13 residues. V shed 1 base and J 4 bases; nucleotides not matched to a gene: 1. The DNA of the CDR3 is TGTGCCAGCAGCTTGCAGGGGGGCACTGAAGCTTTCTTT. It specifies CASSLQGGTEAFF. Full variable domain (missing parts from reference TRBV5-4 and TRBJ1-1): ETGVTQSPTHLIKTRGQQVTLRCSSQSGHNTVSWYQQALGQGPQFIFQYYREEENGRGNFPPRFSGLQFPNYSSELNVNALELDDSALYLCASSLQGGTEAFFGQGTRLTVV.

The chain couples TRBV2 to TRBJ2-7, with TRBD2 matching 8 bases. This CDR3 is built from 14 residues. J lost 4 bases, V lost 8 bases, and 10 bases had no gene match. Germline V CDR1 and CDR2: SNHLY, FYNNEI. CDR3 in amino acids: CASGRGGVPYEQYF. CDR3 nucleotide sequence: TGTGCCAGCGGTCGGGGGGGGGTCCCTTACGAGCAGTACTTC. Supplemented by reference TRBV2 and TRBJ2-7, the full variable domain reads EPEVTQTPSHQVTQMGQEVILRCVPISNHLYFYWYRQILGQKVEFLVSFYNNEISEKSEIFDDQFSVERPDGSNFTLKIRSTKLEDSAMYFCASGRGGVPYEQYFGPGTRLTVT.

The rearrangement links TRBV7-2 to TRBJ2-7; maybe TRBD2 (5 bases). Germline values: CDR1 SGHTA, CDR2 FQGNSA. This CDR3 comprises 15 residues. V gave up 0 bases and J gave up 1 base, with 10 bases separating them. Written as DNA, the CDR3 is TGTGCCAGCAGCTTAGCGAGCGGTGAATCCTACGAGCAGTACTTC. Its translation is CASSLASGESYEQYF. The whole variable domain, remainder taken from reference TRBV7-2 and TRBJ2-7, is GAGVSQSPSNKVTEKGKDVELRCDPISGHTALYWYRQSLGQGLEFLIYFQGNSAPDKSGLPSDRFSAERTGGSVSTLTIQRTQQEDSAVYLCASSLASGESYEQYFGPGTRLTVT.

This rearrangement joins TRBV7-9 to TRBJ1-2; possibly TRBD1 for D (5 bases). CDR3 length equals 14 residues. From germline, CDR1 is SEHNR and CDR2 FQNEAQ (reference sequence). Trimming pared 5 bases from V and 9 bases from J, leaving 19 bases between. CDR3 protein: CASSPGRGSMSYTF. The CDR3 DNA reads TGTGCCAGCAGCCCAGGGCGGGGAAGTATGAGCTACACCTTC.

CDR3 nucleotides: TGTGCCAGCACTCAGAACAGGGAGACGCAGTATTTT. Translating it yields CASTQNRETQYF. V and J are TRBV18 and TRBJ2-3, with a weak D call TRBD1 (6 bases). V lost 8 bases and J lost 9, with 15 bases in between. The CDR3 covers 12 residues. Germline values: CDR1 KGHSH, CDR2 LQKENI.

This sequence joins TRBV15 and TRBJ2-5; 10 nucleotides line up with TRBD2. Germline loops: CDR1 LNHNV, CDR2 YYDKDF (reference sequence). The CDR3 extends over 15 amino acids. Trimming removed 3 bases from V and 4 bases from J; junction bases left unmatched: 5. The CDR3 is CATSRGLATGETQYF. The CDR3 DNA reads as TGTGCCACCAGCAGGGGACTAGCGACGGGAGAGACCCAGTACTTC.

This clone was seen more than once but under ten times. The chain is built from TRBV14 and TRBJ1-4; perhaps TRBD1 as D (5 bases). CDR1 is SGHDN, CDR2 FVKESK, per germline. V was shortened by 5 bases and J by 5 bases, with 12 bases between the two germline ends. The CDR3 has 14 residues. Written as DNA, the CDR3 is TGTGCCAGCAGCAAGGGACGGCTAAATGAAAAACTGTTTTTT. This translates into CASSKGRLNEKLFF.